The 30 T cell receptor beta chains reported below all come from one sample, sequenced in a study of cytomegalovirus exposure and HLA in healthy donors. The PCR ran on 60 Vbeta and 13 Jbeta primers. Assay: immunoSEQ multiplex PCR; the TCRdb copy retains only in-frame clones and omits some. The table includes 100,000 or so clones, roughly 70% detected once. Input material: PBMCs. The receptor set was obtained from a man aged 45-60 years in good health and CMV-seronegative.

This clone was counted only a few times. The chain couples TRBV5-1 to TRBJ2-7; 10 bases agree with TRBD1. Unmatched junction bases numbered 11, after V lost 0 bases and J lost 5 bases. The CDR3 length is 17 residues. CDR1 and CDR2 from the germline V gene are SGHRS and YFSETQ. Here the CDR3 DNA reads TGCGCCAGCAGCTTGGGAGCCGGGACAGGGGCTGGCGACGAGCAGTACTTC. This sequence encodes CASSLGAGTGAGDEQYF.

The V call is TRBV6-6, the J call TRBJ1-1; a possible D gene is TRBD1 (6 bases). Germline loops: CDR1 MNHNY, CDR2 SVGAGI (reference sequence). There are 13 residues in the CDR3. The V gene lost 3 bases and the J gene lost 11 bases, with 16 bases spanning the gap. In DNA form, the CDR3 reads TGTGCCAGCAGTTATGGTCCCTCGGGGGGCGCTTTCTTT. Translation gives CASSYGPSGGAFF.

This rearrangement joins TRBV9 to TRBJ2-5; 7 bases fit TRBD1. From germline, CDR1 is SGDLS and CDR2 YYNGEE. The CDR3 has 15 amino acids. J gave up 2 bases and V 5 bases, and 9 bases lay outside the gene matches. CDR3 sequence: CASSGMTGIQETQYF. CDR3 nucleotide sequence: TGTGCCAGCAGTGGCATGACAGGGATTCAAGAGACCCAGTACTTC.

This chain connects TRBV27 to TRBJ2-6; D gene ambiguous. V lost 3 bases and J 0 bases, leaving 18 bases between the germline ends. Germline CDR1 is MNHEY and CDR2 is SMNVEV (reference sequence). The CDR3 contains 19 residues. In DNA, the CDR3 is TGTGCCAGCAGTTTTTCTAGTGCTCGAGTTTCCTCTGGGGCCAACGTCCTGACTTTC. Protein sequence: CASSFSSARVSSGANVLTF. Supplemented by reference TRBV27 and TRBJ2-6, the full variable domain reads EAQVTQNPRYLITVTGKKLTVTCSQNMNHEYMSWYRQDPGLGLRQIYYSMNVEVTDKGDVPEGYKVSRKEKRNFPLILESPSPNQTSLYFCASSFSSARVSSGANVLTFGAGSRLTVL.

J is TRBJ1-6 and V is TRBV5-6; weak D call: TRBD1 (5 bases). The CDR3 consists of 16 residues. V lost 1 base to trimming and J lost 3 bases, with 11 bases between them. Germline lookup yields CDR1 SGHDT and CDR2 YYEEEE. CDR3 loop: CASSLFPGGYNSPLHF. CDR3 DNA sequence: TGTGCCAGCAGCTTGTTCCCGGGGGGCTATAATTCACCCCTCCACTTT.

This clone was picked up a small number of times. The chain employs TRBV7-2 and TRBJ1-2; D remains ambiguous. The CDR3 consists of 15 residues. V lost 1 base, J lost 4 bases, and 13 bases lay in between. Germline V gene data show CDR1 as SGHTA and CDR2 as FQGNSA. Here the CDR3 DNA reads TGTGCCAGCAGCTTAGGGGCGGGAAATTTCTATGGCTACACCTTC. Translating gives CASSLGAGNFYGYTF.

The J gene is TRBJ2-1, the V gene TRBV4-3; 10 bases map to TRBD2. The germline V gene has CDR1 LGHNA and CDR2 YSLEER. Trimming cost V 0 bases and J 7 bases; bases outside gene matches: 9. There are 17 residues in the CDR3. The CDR3: CASSQDPASGSLNEQFF. CDR3 nucleotide sequence: TGCGCCAGCAGCCAAGATCCGGCTAGCGGGAGTTTGAATGAGCAGTTCTTC.

Concerning this clone: Without the conserved terminal phenylalanine or tryptophan, this CDR3 likely stems from a read error. V gene TRBV7-9 combines with J gene TRBJ2-7, with TRBD2 as a possible D gene (6 bases). Trimming stripped 5 bases from V and 0 bases from J, with 11 bases between. There are 14 residues in the CDR3. Germline CDR1 reads SEHNR; CDR2 reads FQNEAQ (reference sequence). CDR3 sequence (DNA): TGTGCCAGCAGCAGCCGGGAGAGCTCCTACGAGCAGTACCTC. This translates into CASSSRESSYEQYL.

The V call is TRBV2, the J call TRBJ2-1; 7 nucleotides agree with TRBD1. Germline V gene data show CDR1 as SNHLY and CDR2 as FYNNEI. Unmatched junction bases numbered 7, after V lost 5 bases and J lost 9 bases. This CDR3 has 13 amino acids. CDR3 protein: CASSKNRGSEQFF. The CDR3 DNA sequence: TGTGCCAGCAGTAAGAACAGGGGCAGTGAGCAGTTCTTC.

This chain links TRBV2 with TRBJ2-1, with 7 bases identical to TRBD2. This CDR3 is 12 amino acids long. Germline CDR1 is SNHLY and CDR2 is FYNNEI. Unmatched junction bases numbered 6, after V lost 7 bases and J lost 9 bases. CDR3 in amino acids: CASKVGGSEQFF. The CDR3 bases are TGTGCCAGCAAGGTTGGCGGGAGTGAGCAGTTCTTC.

The gene calls are TRBV5-8 and TRBJ2-5, with TRBD2 identical over 11 bases. CDR1 SGHTS and CDR2 YDEGEE come from the germline V gene. The V segment lost 0 bases and the J segment 4 bases; nucleotides outside the gene matches: 2. The CDR3 extends over 15 amino acids. The CDR3 sequence is CASSLGLAGTETQYF. The CDR3 DNA sequence: TGTGCCAGCAGCTTGGGACTAGCGGGGACAGAGACCCAGTACTTC.

V usage is TRBV27 and J usage is TRBJ2-1; D may be TRBD2 (6 bases). Germline CDR1 reads MNHEY; CDR2 reads SMNVEV (reference sequence). The ends were cut back, 3 bases at V and 7 bases at J, with 13 bases in the middle. This CDR3 spans 14 amino acids. CDR3 bases: TGTGCCAGCAGTTTGGGAGGACTGTTGAATGAGCAGTTCTTC. Translation: CASSLGGLLNEQFF.

The V gene is TRBV19, the J gene TRBJ1-5; TRBD1 agrees at 7 bases. V lost 5 bases to trimming and J lost 9 bases; unmatched junction nucleotides: 10. The CDR3 covers 14 residues. Per the germline V gene, CDR1 is LNHDA and CDR2 is SQIVND (reference sequence). The CDR3 sequence is CASSGQALGGPQHF. The CDR3 coding sequence is TGTGCCAGTAGTGGACAGGCGTTGGGGGGGCCCCAGCATTTT.

This clone has just a few counts. The rearrangement links TRBV5-1 to TRBJ1-1; 8 bases are a match to TRBD1. V lost 2 bases, J lost 1 base, and 7 bases stayed unmatched. Per germline, CDR1 SGHRS and CDR2 YFSETQ. CDR3 size: 16 residues. The CDR3 nucleotides read TGCGCCAGCAGCTTTGGACAGGGTGGGACGAACACTGAAGCTTTCTTT. Its translation is CASSFGQGGTNTEAFF.

The rearrangement uses TRBV19 and TRBJ2-7; 8 bases line up with TRBD2. The CDR3 has 16 residues. The germline V gene encodes CDR1 LNHDA and CDR2 SQIVND (reference sequence). V shed 4 bases, J shed 7 bases, and the junction held 15 bases outside the gene matches. The CDR3 DNA reads as TGTGCCAGTAGTAAGACGGGACTAGGTAGCCTACGAGAGCAGTACTTC. Its translation is CASSKTGLGSLREQYF.

The chain couples TRBV19 to TRBJ2-7; D is possibly TRBD1 (5 bases). The CDR3 runs to 13 residues. Germline values: CDR1 LNHDA, CDR2 SQIVND (reference sequence). Trimming removed 1 base from V and 7 bases from J, with 11 bases in between. The CDR3 DNA follows: TGTGCCAGTAGTATAGTCGGCAGGGAAGAGCAGTACTTC. It specifies CASSIVGREEQYF.

V gene TRBV4-2 combines with J gene TRBJ2-3; D is possibly TRBD2 (5 bases). Germline values: CDR1 LGHNA, CDR2 YNFKEQ. CDR3 length equals 12 residues. Deletions cut 4 bases from V and 6 bases from J, with 8 bases between. CDR3 coding DNA: TGTGCCAGCAGCCCCCGAGGGGATACGCAGTATTTT. This translates into CASSPRGDTQYF.

This clone is a singleton in its sample. The rearrangement joins TRBV2 to TRBJ1-2, with TRBD1 identical over 8 bases. J lost 8 bases, V lost 5 bases, and 7 bases had no gene match. This CDR3 spans 13 amino acids. Germline loops: CDR1 SNHLY, CDR2 FYNNEI. CDR3 coding DNA: TGTGCCAGCAGTATGAACAGGGGGAAGGGCTACACCTTC. Encoded protein: CASSMNRGKGYTF. The full variable domain, with the rest looked up from reference TRBV2 and TRBJ1-2, is EPEVTQTPSHQVTQMGQEVILRCVPISNHLYFYWYRQILGQKVEFLVSFYNNEISEKSEIFDDQFSVERPDGSNFTLKIRSTKLEDSAMYFCASSMNRGKGYTFGSGTRLTVV.

The rearrangement joins TRBV19 to TRBJ1-1, with a tentative D call TRBD1 (5 bases). The CDR3 sequence is 11 residues long. Trimming pared 5 bases from V and 8 bases from J, leaving 9 bases between. Looked up from germline, CDR1 is LNHDA and CDR2 is SQIVND (reference sequence). CDR3 residues: CASSDGGEAFF. The CDR3 DNA is TGTGCCAGTAGTGATGGGGGGGAAGCTTTCTTT.

The V gene is TRBV5-8, the J gene TRBJ2-3; a weak D match, TRBD1 (6 bases). The CDR3 totals 13 residues. Germline loops: CDR1 SGHTS, CDR2 YDEGEE. V lost 5 bases to trimming and J lost 4 bases, with 11 bases between them. The CDR3, as DNA: TGTGCCAGCAGTTTCGGACAGTCAGATACGCAGTATTTT. The encoded protein is CASSFGQSDTQYF.

The chain couples TRBV5-8 to TRBJ2-4; D may be TRBD2 (7 bases). The V gene's germline CDR1 is SGHTS and CDR2 YDEGEE. This CDR3 has 15 amino acids. V was shortened by 2 bases and J by 6 bases, with 15 bases between the two germline ends. In nucleotides, the CDR3 is TGTGCCAGCAGCTTCCGGGGGGCGCCCGGAAACATTCAGTACTTC. The encoded protein is CASSFRGAPGNIQYF.

The chain joins TRBV27 to TRBJ1-1; no definite D call. The V gene's germline CDR1 is MNHEY and CDR2 SMNVEV (reference sequence). This CDR3 contains 13 residues. Between the trimmed V and J ends, which lost 4 bases and 3 bases, there was a span of 9 bases. The CDR3 protein is CASSSGRYTEAFF. The CDR3 region has the DNA TGTGCCAGCAGTTCCGGGAGATACACTGAAGCTTTCTTT.

The rearrangement links TRBV10-2 to TRBJ1-2; D perhaps matches TRBD1 (5 bases). Germline loops: CDR1 WSHSY, CDR2 SAAADI. V was trimmed by 10 bases and J by 4 bases, leaving 13 bases between them. The CDR3 extends over 12 amino acids. The CDR3 nucleotides read TGCGCCACCCTGCAGGGATCCTATGGCTACACCTTC. Its protein product is CATLQGSYGYTF.

J is TRBJ2-5 and V is TRBV28, with TRBD2 as a possible D gene (5 bases). The CDR3 has 18 amino acids. Per the germline V gene, CDR1 is MDHEN and CDR2 is SYDVKM. V lost 6 bases and J lost 1, with 24 bases in between. The chain's CDR3 is CASSRLQPGSFGQETQYF. In DNA, the CDR3 is TGTGCCAGCAGCAGACTCCAGCCGGGATCCTTCGGCCAAGAGACCCAGTACTTC.

This clone has a handful of counts. In DNA, the CDR3 is TGTGCCAGCACCCCGGACAGGTCGAACACCGGGGAGCTGTTTTTT. The encoded protein is CASTPDRSNTGELFF. The rearrangement joins TRBV6-5 to TRBJ2-2, with 7 bases identical to TRBD1. Losses at the gene ends were 7 bases for V and 0 bases for J; bases not matched to a gene: 5. The CDR3 extends over 15 amino acids. Germline assignment: CDR1 MNHEY and CDR2 SVGAGI.

This clone was seen once. This chain uses TRBV14 with TRBJ1-3; 9 bases fit TRBD1. The V gene end was trimmed by 1 base and the J gene end by 3 bases; junction bases not matched to a gene: 4. Germline lookup yields CDR1 SGHDN and CDR2 FVKESK. This CDR3 region has 16 residues. The CDR3 bases are TGTGCCAGCAGCCAAGTACAGGGGGCGCTTGGAAACACCATATATTTT. The encoded protein is CASSQVQGALGNTIYF.

As regards this clone: At one boundary the junction diverges from the germline segment, which might be a read error. The V call is TRBV7-9, the J call TRBJ1-1; no clear D. The CDR3 is 12 amino acids. The germline gives CDR1 SEHNR, CDR2 FQNEAQ (reference sequence). The CDR3, as DNA: TGTTCCAGCAGCTCATCGGGTCTTGAAGCTTTCTTT. This codes for CSSSSSGLEAFF.

This chain joins TRBV6-5 and TRBJ2-7, with a tentative D call TRBD1 (6 bases). Deletions cut 7 bases from V and 1 base from J, with 17 bases between. Per germline, CDR1 MNHEY and CDR2 SVGAGI. This CDR3 contains 15 residues. The CDR3 DNA sequence: TGTGCCAGCACCTACTCATCACAGGGATCCTACGAGCAGTACTTC. It is translated as CASTYSSQGSYEQYF.

The CDR3, as DNA: TGTGCCAGCAGCTCCGGGACAGGGATGAATTCACCCCTCCACTTT. It translates to CASSSGTGMNSPLHF. The V and J genes are TRBV7-8 and TRBJ1-6; 9 bases map to TRBD1. Looked up from germline, CDR1 is SGHVS and CDR2 is FQNEAQ. CDR3 size: 15 residues. V was clipped by 4 bases and J by 7 bases; unmatched bases: 5. The full variable domain, with the rest looked up from reference TRBV7-8 and TRBJ1-6, is GAGVSQSPRYKVAKRGQDVALRCDPISGHVSLFWYQQALGQGPEFLTYFQNEAQLDKSGLPSDRFFAERPEGSVSTLKIQRTQQEDSAVYLCASSSGTGMNSPLHFGNGTRLTVT.

The rearrangement links TRBV4-2 to TRBJ1-1, with D uncertain. V was cut by 0 bases and J by 4 bases, with 6 bases left in between. Per germline, CDR1 LGHNA and CDR2 YNFKEQ. The CDR3 loop spans 13 amino acids. The CDR3 loop reads CASSQDLGTEAFF. The CDR3 nucleotides are TGTGCCAGCAGCCAAGATCTCGGCACTGAAGCTTTCTTT.